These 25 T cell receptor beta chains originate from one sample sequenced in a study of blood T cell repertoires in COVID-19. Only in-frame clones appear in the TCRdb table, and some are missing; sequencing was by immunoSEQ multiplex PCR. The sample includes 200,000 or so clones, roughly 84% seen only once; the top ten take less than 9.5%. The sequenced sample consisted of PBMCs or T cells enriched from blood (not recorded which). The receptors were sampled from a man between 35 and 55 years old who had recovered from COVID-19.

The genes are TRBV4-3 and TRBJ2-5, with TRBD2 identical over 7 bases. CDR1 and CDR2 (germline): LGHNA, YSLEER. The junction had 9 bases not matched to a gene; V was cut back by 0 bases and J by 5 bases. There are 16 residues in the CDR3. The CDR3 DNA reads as TGCGCCAGCAGCCAAGAAAGGCGGAGGGGAGGGGAGACCCAGTACTTC. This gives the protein CASSQERRRGGETQYF.

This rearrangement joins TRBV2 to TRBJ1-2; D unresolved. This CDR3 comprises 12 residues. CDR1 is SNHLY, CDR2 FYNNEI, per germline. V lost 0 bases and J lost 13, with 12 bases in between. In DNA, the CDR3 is TGTGCCAGCAGTGAAGCGTTATCTGGACTCACCTTC. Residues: CASSEALSGLTF.

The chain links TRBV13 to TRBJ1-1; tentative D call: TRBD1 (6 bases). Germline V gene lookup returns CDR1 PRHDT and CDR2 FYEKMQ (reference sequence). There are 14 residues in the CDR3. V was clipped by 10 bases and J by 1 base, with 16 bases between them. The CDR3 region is CATSRGRSNTEAFF. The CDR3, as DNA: TGTGCCACCTCCAGGGGACGGTCGAACACTGAAGCTTTCTTT.

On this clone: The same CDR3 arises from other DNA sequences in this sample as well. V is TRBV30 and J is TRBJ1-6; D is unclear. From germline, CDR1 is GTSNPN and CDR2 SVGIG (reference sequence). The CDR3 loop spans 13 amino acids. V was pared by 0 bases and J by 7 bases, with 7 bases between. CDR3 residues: CAWSVRGNSPLHF. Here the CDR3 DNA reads TGTGCCTGGAGTGTCCGGGGAAATTCACCCCTCCACTTT. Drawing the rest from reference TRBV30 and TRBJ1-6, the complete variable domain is SQTIHQWPATLVQPVGSPLSLECTVEGTSNPNLYWYRQAAGRGLQLLFYSVGIGQISSEVPQNLSASRPQDRQFILSSKKLLLSDSGFYLCAWSVRGNSPLHFGNGTRLTVT.

The chain's CDR3 is CASSEGAPDGYTF. The DNA for the CDR3 is TGTGCCAGCAGTGAAGGGGCACCCGATGGCTACACCTTC. The V call is TRBV2, the J call TRBJ1-2; D unclear. This CDR3 region has 13 residues. Looked up from germline, CDR1 is SNHLY and CDR2 is FYNNEI. V dropped 1 base and J dropped 6 bases, with 9 bases sitting between them.

DNA of the CDR3: TGTGCCAGCAGTGAAGCGCTTTGGGGACTAGGGAATGAGCAGTTCTTC. Translated, it gives CASSEALWGLGNEQFF. The chain joins TRBV2 to TRBJ2-1; 8 bases match TRBD2. The junction had 8 bases not matched to a gene; V was cut back by 0 bases and J by 7 bases. This CDR3 has 16 residues. CDR1 is SNHLY, CDR2 FYNNEI, per germline.

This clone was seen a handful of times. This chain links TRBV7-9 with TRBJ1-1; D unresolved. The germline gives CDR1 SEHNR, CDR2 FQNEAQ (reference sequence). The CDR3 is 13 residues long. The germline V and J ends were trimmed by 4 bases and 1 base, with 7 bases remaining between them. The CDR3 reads CASSSVQNTEAFF. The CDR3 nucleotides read TGTGCCAGCAGCTCGGTTCAGAACACTGAAGCTTTCTTT.

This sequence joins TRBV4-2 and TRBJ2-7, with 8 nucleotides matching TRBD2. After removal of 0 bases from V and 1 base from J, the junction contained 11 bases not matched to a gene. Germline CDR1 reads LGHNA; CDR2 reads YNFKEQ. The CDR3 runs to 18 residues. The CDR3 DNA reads TGTGCCAGCAGCCAAGATCTTCCAGCGGGGGAATTATCCTACGAGCAGTACTTC. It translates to CASSQDLPAGELSYEQYF.

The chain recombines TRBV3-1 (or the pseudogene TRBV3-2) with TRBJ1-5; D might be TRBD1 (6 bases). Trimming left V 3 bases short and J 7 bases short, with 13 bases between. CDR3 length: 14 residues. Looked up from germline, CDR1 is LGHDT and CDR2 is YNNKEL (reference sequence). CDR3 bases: TGTGCCAGCAGCCAGGTGCACAGGGACCAGCCCCAGCATTTT. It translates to CASSQVHRDQPQHF.

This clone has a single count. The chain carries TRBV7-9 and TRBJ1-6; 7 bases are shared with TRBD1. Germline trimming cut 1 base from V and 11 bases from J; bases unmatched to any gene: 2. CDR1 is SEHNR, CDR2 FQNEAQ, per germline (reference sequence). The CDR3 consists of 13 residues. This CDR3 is CASSLEGAPPLHF. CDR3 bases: TGTGCCAGCAGCTTAGAGGGGGCCCCACCCCTCCACTTT. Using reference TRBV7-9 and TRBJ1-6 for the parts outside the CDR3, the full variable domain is DTGVSQNPRHKITKRGQNVTFRCDPISEHNRLYWYRQTLGQGPEFLTYFQNEAQLEKSRLLSDRFSAERPKGSFSTLEIQRTEQGDSAMYLCASSLEGAPPLHFGNGTRLTVT.

CDR3 nucleotide sequence: TGTGCCACCAGCAGAGGGGGGGTATCTTCCTACGAGCAGTACTTC. Translated, it gives CATSRGGVSSYEQYF. J is TRBJ2-7 and V is TRBV15; tentative D call: TRBD2 (6 bases). Between the trimmed V and J ends, which lost 1 base and 1 base, there was a span of 11 bases. This CDR3 spans 15 amino acids. Per germline, CDR1 LNHNV and CDR2 YYDKDF (reference sequence).

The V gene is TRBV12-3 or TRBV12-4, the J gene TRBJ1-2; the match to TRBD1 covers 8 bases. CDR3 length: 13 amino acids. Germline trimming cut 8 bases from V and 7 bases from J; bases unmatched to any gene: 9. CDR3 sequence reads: CASGTGGVSGYTF. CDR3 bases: TGTGCCAGCGGTACAGGGGGAGTCAGTGGCTACACCTTC.

The CDR3 region has the DNA TGCAGCGTTGAAGCCGGGGCTGGAAACACCATATATTTT. It yields the protein CSVEAGAGNTIYF. The chain carries TRBV29-1 and TRBJ1-3; no clear D. CDR3 length: 13 residues. V lost 1 base to trimming and J lost 2 bases, with 6 bases between them. From germline, CDR1 is SQVTM and CDR2 ANQGSEA.

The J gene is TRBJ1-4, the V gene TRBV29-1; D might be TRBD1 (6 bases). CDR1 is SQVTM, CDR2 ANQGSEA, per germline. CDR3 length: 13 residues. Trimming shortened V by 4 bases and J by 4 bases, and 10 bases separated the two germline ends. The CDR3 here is CSVGVQGNEKLFF. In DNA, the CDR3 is TGCAGCGTTGGGGTACAGGGTAATGAAAAACTGTTTTTT.

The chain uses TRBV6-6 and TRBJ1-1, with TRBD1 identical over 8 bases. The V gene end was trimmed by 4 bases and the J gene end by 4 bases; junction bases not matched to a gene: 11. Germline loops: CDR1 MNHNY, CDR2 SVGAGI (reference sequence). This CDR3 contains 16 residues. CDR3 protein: CASSSRQGQGGTEAFF. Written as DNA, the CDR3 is TGTGCCAGCAGTTCCCGACAGGGGCAAGGGGGCACTGAAGCTTTCTTT.

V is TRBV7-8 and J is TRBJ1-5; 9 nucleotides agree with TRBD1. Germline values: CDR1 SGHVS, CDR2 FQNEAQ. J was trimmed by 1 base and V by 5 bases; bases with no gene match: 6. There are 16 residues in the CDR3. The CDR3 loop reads CASSGDRGISNQPQHF. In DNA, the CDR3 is TGTGCCAGCAGCGGCGACAGGGGGATAAGCAATCAGCCCCAGCATTTT.

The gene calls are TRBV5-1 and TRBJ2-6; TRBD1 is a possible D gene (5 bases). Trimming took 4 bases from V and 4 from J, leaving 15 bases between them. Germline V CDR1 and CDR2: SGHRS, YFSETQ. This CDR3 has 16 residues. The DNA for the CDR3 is TGCGCCAGCAGCCCCGCAGGGTCAGCCGGGGCCAACGTCCTGACTTTC. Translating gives CASSPAGSAGANVLTF.

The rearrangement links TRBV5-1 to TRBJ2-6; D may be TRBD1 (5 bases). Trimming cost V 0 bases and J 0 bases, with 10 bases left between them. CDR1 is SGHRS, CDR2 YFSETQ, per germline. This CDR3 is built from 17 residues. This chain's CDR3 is CASSLEITGSGANVLTF. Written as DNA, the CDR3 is TGCGCCAGCAGCTTGGAAATAACAGGCTCTGGGGCCAACGTCCTGACTTTC. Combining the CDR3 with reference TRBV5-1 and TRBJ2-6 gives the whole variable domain KAGVTQTPRYLIKTRGQQVTLSCSPISGHRSVSWYQQTPGQGLQFLFEYFSETQRNKGNFPGRFSGRQFSNSRSEMNVSTLELGDSALYLCASSLEITGSGANVLTFGAGSRLTVL.

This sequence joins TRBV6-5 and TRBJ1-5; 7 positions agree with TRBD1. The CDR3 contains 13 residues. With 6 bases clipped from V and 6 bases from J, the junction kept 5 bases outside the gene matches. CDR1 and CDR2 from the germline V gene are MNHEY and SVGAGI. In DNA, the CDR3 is TGTGCCAGCAGCGAGGGGGCGGGTCAGCCCCAGCATTTT. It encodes CASSEGAGQPQHF.

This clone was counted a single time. The DNA of the CDR3 is TGTGCCAGCAGCTTAGAAGCGGGGAATTCACCCCTCCACTTT. It encodes CASSLEAGNSPLHF. V usage is TRBV11-1 and J usage is TRBJ1-6; D ambiguous. This CDR3 is built from 14 residues. V lost 1 base and J 7 bases, leaving 8 bases between the germline ends. CDR1 is SGHAT and CDR2 is FQDESV in the germline V gene (reference sequence). Combining the CDR3 with reference TRBV11-1 and TRBJ1-6 gives the whole variable domain EAEVAQSPRYKITEKSQAVAFWCDPISGHATLYWYRQILGQGPELLVQFQDESVVDDSQLPKDRFSAERLKGVDSTLKIQPAELGDSAMYLCASSLEAGNSPLHFGNGTRLTVT.

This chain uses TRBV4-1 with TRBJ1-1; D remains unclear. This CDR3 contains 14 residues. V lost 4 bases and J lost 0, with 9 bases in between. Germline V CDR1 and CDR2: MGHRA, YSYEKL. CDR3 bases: TGCGCCAGCAGCCTACTCGTCATGAACACTGAAGCTTTCTTT. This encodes CASSLLVMNTEAFF.

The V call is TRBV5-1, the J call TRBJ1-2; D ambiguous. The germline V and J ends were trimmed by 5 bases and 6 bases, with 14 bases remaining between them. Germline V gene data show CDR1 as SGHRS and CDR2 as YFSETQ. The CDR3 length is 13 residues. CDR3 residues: CASSSSPGDGYTF. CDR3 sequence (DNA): TGCGCCAGCAGTTCTTCACCGGGTGATGGCTACACCTTC.

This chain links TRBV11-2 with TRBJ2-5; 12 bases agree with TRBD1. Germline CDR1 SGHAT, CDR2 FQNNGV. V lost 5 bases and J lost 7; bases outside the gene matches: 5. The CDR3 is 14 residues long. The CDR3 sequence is CASSGGQGAGTQYF. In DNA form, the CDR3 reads TGTGCCAGCAGCGGGGGACAGGGGGCAGGGACCCAGTACTTC.

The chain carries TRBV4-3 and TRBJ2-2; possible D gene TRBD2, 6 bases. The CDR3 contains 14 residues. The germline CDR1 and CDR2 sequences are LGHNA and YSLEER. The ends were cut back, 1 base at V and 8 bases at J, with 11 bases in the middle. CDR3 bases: TGCGCCAGCAGCCAAGCAGGCGGGGCGGGGGAGCTGTTTTTT. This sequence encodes CASSQAGGAGELFF.

The CDR3 sequence is CASSFGLAANNEQFF. CDR3 nucleotide sequence: TGTGCCAGCAGCTTTGGGTTAGCGGCGAACAATGAGCAGTTCTTC. The genes are TRBV11-2 and TRBJ2-1, with D perhaps TRBD2 (6 bases). This CDR3 has 15 amino acids. CDR1 SGHAT and CDR2 FQNNGV come from the germline V gene. The V gene lost 3 bases and the J gene lost 5 bases, with 14 bases spanning the gap.